This TCR beta chain derives from a study of shared clonotypes between healthy human individuals. The J segment lost 5 bases and the V segment lost 4 bases, leaving 7 bases of the junction unmatched. Germline values: CDR1 SQVTM, CDR2 ANQGSEA. This CDR3 comprises 14 residues. The naive CD8 fraction comprised CD45RO-negative cells positively selected for CCR7 and excluded terminally differentiated effector memory CD45RA+ cells. Sequencing used immunoSEQ multiplex PCR; TCRdb keeps in-frame clones, though not all of them. The sample yields around 700,000 clones, about 90% seen once. The specimen was naive CD8+ T cells sorted from blood. This clonotype originated in a man aged 25 to 40 in good health. This chain uses TRBV29-1 with TRBJ2-1, with 8 positions matching TRBD2. CDR3 sequence: CSVGKAGAHNEQFF. In DNA, the CDR3 is TGCAGCGTTGGAAAAGCGGGAGCCCACAATGAGCAGTTCTTC.